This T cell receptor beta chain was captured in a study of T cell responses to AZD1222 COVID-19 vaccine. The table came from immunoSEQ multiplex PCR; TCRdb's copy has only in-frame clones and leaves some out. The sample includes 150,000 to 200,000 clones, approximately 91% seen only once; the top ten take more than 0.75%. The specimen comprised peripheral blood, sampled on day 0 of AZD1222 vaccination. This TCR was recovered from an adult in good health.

This CDR3 is CATSDLGSGNTIYF. CDR3 in DNA: TGTGCCACCAGTGATTTAGGCTCTGGAAACACCATATATTTT. This chain joins TRBV24-1 and TRBJ1-3, with D hard to call. With 1 base removed from V and 0 bases from J, the gap between germline ends came to 3 bases. The CDR3 extends over 14 amino acids. Germline V gives CDR1 KGHDR, CDR2 SFDVKD.